What follows are 23 T cell receptor beta chains derived from one specimen sequenced in a study of blood T cell repertoires in COVID-19 (TCRdb year 2020). The library was prepared using the immunoSEQ multiplex PCR assay. TCRdb re-hosts the immuneACCESS table, in-frame sequences only. Its copies lack some clones; in the studies checked, an unresolved V gene accounts for under half of them, and the cause for the rest is not known. Within this sample are under 300,000 clones, with approximately 91% of them counted one time only. The ten largest clones add up to 0.75% to 1% of the sample. The specimen was PBMCs or T cells enriched from blood (not recorded which). These receptors all come from a woman in her 30s who had recovered from COVID-19.

The chain recombines TRBV5-1 with TRBJ2-7; TRBD1 aligns across 9 bases. The CDR3 totals 14 residues. Losses at the gene ends were 0 bases for V and 4 bases for J; bases not matched to a gene: 2. Germline CDR1 is SGHRS and CDR2 is YFSETQ. CDR3 sequence: CASSLVGQGYEQYF. In nucleotides, the CDR3 is TGCGCCAGCAGCTTGGTGGGACAGGGTTACGAGCAGTACTTC.

This clone was found once. V and J are TRBV9 and TRBJ2-3; no firm D call. This CDR3 comprises 18 residues. Trimming left V 3 bases short and J 4 bases short, with 24 bases between. Germline CDR1 reads SGDLS; CDR2 reads YYNGEE. The CDR3, as DNA: TGTGCCAGCAGCGCGCGCTCCTTTTCCTCCTCGCATGCAGATACGCAGTATTTT. It specifies CASSARSFSSSHADTQYF.

Here the CDR3 DNA reads TGTGCCAGCAGTTGGGGGACAGCGCGGACTGCAACTAATGAAAAACTGTTTTTT. It codes for CASSWGTARTATNEKLFF. This chain links TRBV28 with TRBJ1-4; 7 bases line up with TRBD1. The CDR3 is 18 amino acids. CDR1 is MDHEN and CDR2 is SYDVKM in the germline V gene. The trim removed 4 bases at V and 0 bases at J, leaving 11 bases unmatched.

The V and J genes are TRBV4-1 and TRBJ1-1; D possibly corresponds to TRBD1 (6 bases). The CDR3 runs to 14 residues. V was clipped by 10 bases and J by 1 base, with 16 bases between them. Germline V gene sequence: CDR1 MGHRA, CDR2 YSYEKL. The CDR3 DNA is TGCGCCACCGGTCCGGGACAAGAGAACACTGAAGCTTTCTTT. Protein sequence: CATGPGQENTEAFF.

The chain combines TRBV2 with TRBJ1-1; D gene ambiguous. This CDR3 is 14 amino acids long. Germline V gene sequence: CDR1 SNHLY, CDR2 FYNNEI. V was pared by 3 bases and J by 2 bases, with 10 bases between. The CDR3 protein is CASSDPAANTEAFF. The CDR3 nucleotides are TGTGCCAGCAGTGACCCAGCGGCCAACACTGAAGCTTTCTTT.

V is TRBV6-1 and J is TRBJ2-1, with TRBD1 matching over 9 bases. This CDR3 is 17 amino acids long. The trim removed 3 bases at V and 5 bases at J, leaving 11 bases unmatched. Looked up from germline, CDR1 is MNHNS and CDR2 is SASEGT. For the CDR3, the DNA is TGTGCCAGCAGTGACCAGCCGGGACAGGGACCTCACAATGAGCAGTTCTTC. Translated, it gives CASSDQPGQGPHNEQFF.

This chain connects TRBV5-1 to TRBJ1-2; D gene ambiguous. The V gene lost 4 bases and the J gene lost 2 bases, with 9 bases spanning the gap. From germline, CDR1 is SGHRS and CDR2 YFSETQ. The CDR3 is 13 amino acids. Written as DNA, the CDR3 is TGCGCCAGCAGCCCCGAGGAGAACTATGGCTACACCTTC. It translates to CASSPEENYGYTF.

The chain joins TRBV2 to TRBJ2-1, with D perhaps TRBD1 (6 bases). CDR1 is SNHLY, CDR2 FYNNEI, per germline. The ends were cut back, 7 bases at V and 7 bases at J, with 14 bases in the middle. This CDR3 is 13 amino acids long. The CDR3 DNA reads TGTGCCAGCAACTGGGACACGTTGAATGAGCAGTTCTTC. Encoded protein: CASNWDTLNEQFF.

V is TRBV28 and J is TRBJ2-1; 9 bases agree with TRBD2. In germline, CDR1 is MDHEN, CDR2 SYDVKM. The CDR3 is made up of 21 amino acids. With V trimmed by 6 bases and J by 0 bases, 21 bases remained unmatched. The CDR3 sequence is CASRRWPGNLAGGYSYNEQFF. The CDR3 DNA sequence: TGTGCCAGCAGGAGATGGCCGGGTAATTTGGCGGGAGGGTACTCCTACAATGAGCAGTTCTTC.

This chain links TRBV6-5 with TRBJ2-7; D gene uncertain. CDR1 is MNHEY, CDR2 SVGAGI, per germline. Trimming took 10 bases from V and 2 from J, leaving 15 bases between them. There are 13 residues in the CDR3. CDR3 protein: CATYLPGTYEQYF. The CDR3 nucleotides are TGTGCCACCTACTTGCCCGGTACCTACGAGCAGTACTTC.

The V and J genes are TRBV7-6 and TRBJ2-7, with a possible D match to TRBD2 (5 bases). This CDR3 region has 14 residues. The V end was cut by 1 base, the J end by 3 bases, with 10 bases between. The germline CDR1 and CDR2 sequences are SGHVS and FNYEAQ. This CDR3 is CASSLDSRDYEQYF. Here the CDR3 DNA reads TGTGCCAGCAGCTTAGACAGTCGGGACTACGAGCAGTACTTC.

This clone has only one observation. The chain carries TRBV18 and TRBJ2-1; 8 bases align to TRBD2. The CDR3 totals 16 residues. Germline V gene lookup returns CDR1 KGHSH and CDR2 LQKENI. J lost 5 bases, V lost 3 bases, and 9 bases had no gene match. The CDR3 nucleotides read TGTGCCAGCTCACCCCCGGGAGGGAGGTCCGACAATGAGCAGTTCTTC. This gives the protein CASSPPGGRSDNEQFF. Looking up the rest from reference TRBV18 and TRBJ2-1 gives the full variable domain: NAGVMQNPRHLVRRRGQEARLRCSPMKGHSHVYWYRQLPEEGLKFMVYLQKENIIDESGMPKERFSAEFPKEGPSILRIQQVVRGDSAAYFCASSPPGGRSDNEQFFGPGTRLTVL.

The CDR3 loop reads CASSLVSTGELFF. CDR3 DNA sequence: TGCGCCAGCAGCTTGGTCTCCACCGGGGAGCTGTTTTTT. This chain uses TRBV5-1 with TRBJ2-2, with D unresolved. Germline V lookup: CDR1 SGHRS, CDR2 YFSETQ. Between the trimmed V and J ends, which lost 0 bases and 4 bases, there was a span of 4 bases. The CDR3 contains 13 residues.

CDR3 loop: CASSPTGLRGYGYTF. The CDR3 DNA follows: TGTGCCAGCAGTCCAACAGGGCTTAGGGGCTATGGCTACACCTTC. V usage is TRBV28 and J usage is TRBJ1-2, with a weak D call TRBD1 (6 bases). CDR1 is MDHEN, CDR2 SYDVKM, per germline. Between the trimmed V and J ends, which lost 5 bases and 4 bases, there was a span of 17 bases. CDR3 length equals 15 residues.

The chain is built from TRBV7-8 and TRBJ2-1, with 8 bases lining up with TRBD2. The CDR3 loop spans 16 amino acids. Per the germline V gene, CDR1 is SGHVS and CDR2 is FQNEAQ. The junction had 10 bases not matched to a gene; V was cut back by 4 bases and J by 5 bases. CDR3 DNA: TGTGCCAGCAGCTCCCCCAGCGGGAGACGTCACAATGAGCAGTTCTTC. Protein: CASSSPSGRRHNEQFF.

The chain has TRBV11-3 and TRBJ2-7, with TRBD2 matching over 11 bases. After removal of 5 bases from V and 2 bases from J, the junction contained 2 bases not matched to a gene. CDR1 and CDR2 (germline): SGHNT, YENEEA. This CDR3 has 14 residues. The CDR3: CASSPSGRPYEQYF. Here the CDR3 DNA reads TGTGCCAGCAGCCCTAGCGGGAGGCCCTACGAGCAGTACTTC.

The chain carries TRBV4-1 and TRBJ2-2; possible D gene TRBD1, 6 bases. Germline V gene lookup returns CDR1 MGHRA and CDR2 YSYEKL. Trimming removed 6 bases at V and 5 bases at J, with 19 bases between. The CDR3 runs 16 residues. The CDR3 sequence: CASSRIIGTSTGELFF. The CDR3 DNA is TGCGCCAGCAGTCGCATCATCGGGACAAGTACCGGGGAGCTGTTTTTT.

The rearrangement joins TRBV2 to TRBJ2-3; D possibly corresponds to TRBD2 (6 bases). V was trimmed by 6 bases and J by 2 bases, leaving 18 bases between them. Germline CDR1 reads SNHLY; CDR2 reads FYNNEI. The length of the CDR3 is 16 residues. The CDR3 here is CASSPGLHPLTDTQYF. CDR3 coding DNA: TGTGCCAGCAGCCCGGGACTTCACCCCCTCACAGATACGCAGTATTTT.

The chain couples TRBV29-1 to TRBJ2-3; 7 nucleotides match TRBD1. With V trimmed by 7 bases and J by 0 bases, 10 bases remained unmatched. Per germline, CDR1 SQVTM and CDR2 ANQGSEA. The CDR3 covers 15 residues. CDR3 DNA: TGCAGCGGCGGACGACAGGGAAAGAGCACAGATACGCAGTATTTT. It specifies CSGGRQGKSTDTQYF.

The chain is built from TRBV5-5 and TRBJ1-6; TRBD1 agrees at 9 bases. V dropped 5 bases and J dropped 6; count of bases not matched to a gene: 6. Germline loops: CDR1 SGHKS, CDR2 YYEKEE (reference sequence). The CDR3 is 15 amino acids. The CDR3 region has the DNA TGTGCCAGCAGTAGGGACAGGGACGGTAATTCACCCCTCCACTTT. This codes for CASSRDRDGNSPLHF.

This clone was counted a few times. As DNA, the CDR3 is TGTGCCAGCAGCTTTGAGGGCGATAGCAATCAGCCCCAGCATTTT. This codes for CASSFEGDSNQPQHF. This chain links TRBV7-9 with TRBJ1-5; D gene unclear. The V end was cut by 3 bases, the J end by 0 bases, with 9 bases between. Germline V gene lookup returns CDR1 SEHNR and CDR2 FQNEAQ (reference sequence). The CDR3 is 15 amino acids.

The gene calls are TRBV27 and TRBJ2-1, with TRBD2 matching over 10 bases. This CDR3 has 18 amino acids. V dropped 2 bases and J dropped 4; count of bases not matched to a gene: 11. The germline V gene encodes CDR1 MNHEY and CDR2 SMNVEV (reference sequence). In DNA, the CDR3 is TGTGCCAGCAGTTTACGATCTAGGGGACTAGCGACTTACAATGAGCAGTTCTTC. This translates into CASSLRSRGLATYNEQFF.

The V and J genes are TRBV27 and TRBJ2-1; a weak D match, TRBD1 (6 bases). The germline V and J ends were trimmed by 7 bases and 5 bases, with 18 bases remaining between them. In germline, CDR1 is MNHEY, CDR2 SMNVEV (reference sequence). The CDR3 has 15 amino acids. The CDR3 nucleotides read TGTGCCAGCACCCCCCGGTGGGACAACAACAATGAGCAGTTCTTC. Residues: CASTPRWDNNNEQFF.